This T cell receptor beta chain was observed in a study of T cell repertoires in cytomegalovirus infection. About the research overall: Public TCR beta signatures marked donors with CMV infection and the matching HLA. Study-wide findings and caveats: Summed public TCR beta family frequency identified CMV carriers bearing the relevant HLA.

TCRdb itself ran the reads through MiXCR, one entry per CDR3 protein. The sample carries some 99,000 distinct CDR3 sequences, about 28% recorded once. This clonotype was observed a few times. The antigen is not known. The junction had 28 bases not matched to a gene; V was cut back by 8 bases and J by 0 bases. The V gene's germline CDR1 is MDHEN and CDR2 SYDVKM. The CDR3 extends over 22 amino acids. This specimen consisted of CD8+ T cells from cultured PBMCs, obtained from culture after CMV antigen stimulation. The chain has TRBV28 and TRBJ1-1; 9 positions agree with TRBD1. The receptor comes from a human donor in good health (CMV status not recorded). Some clones in this sample may be carry-over from other donors' samples. Here the CDR3 reads CASGSLAGTGLSPSEMNTEAFF. CDR3 nucleotides: TGTGCCAGCGGATCCCTGGCCGGGACAGGGCTATCGCCTAGCGAAATGAACACTGAAGCTTTCTTT.